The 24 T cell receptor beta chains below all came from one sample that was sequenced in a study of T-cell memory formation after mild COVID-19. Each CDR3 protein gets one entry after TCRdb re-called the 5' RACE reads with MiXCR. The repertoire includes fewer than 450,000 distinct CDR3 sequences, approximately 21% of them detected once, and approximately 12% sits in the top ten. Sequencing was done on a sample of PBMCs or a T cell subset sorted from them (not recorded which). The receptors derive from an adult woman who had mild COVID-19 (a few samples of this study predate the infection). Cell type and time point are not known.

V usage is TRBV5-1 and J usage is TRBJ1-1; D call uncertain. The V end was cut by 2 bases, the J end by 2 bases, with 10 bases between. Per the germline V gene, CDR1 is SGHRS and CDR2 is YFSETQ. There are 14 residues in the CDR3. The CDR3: CASSLWKTNTEAFF. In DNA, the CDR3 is TGCGCCAGCAGCTTATGGAAAACCAACACTGAAGCTTTCTTT.

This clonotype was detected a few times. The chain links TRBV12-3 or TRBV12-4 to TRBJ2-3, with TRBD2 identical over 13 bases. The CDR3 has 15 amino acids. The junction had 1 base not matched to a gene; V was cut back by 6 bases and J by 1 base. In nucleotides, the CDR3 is TGTGCCAGCAGGGGACTAGCGGGGCGCACAGATACGCAGTATTTT. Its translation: CASRGLAGRTDTQYF.

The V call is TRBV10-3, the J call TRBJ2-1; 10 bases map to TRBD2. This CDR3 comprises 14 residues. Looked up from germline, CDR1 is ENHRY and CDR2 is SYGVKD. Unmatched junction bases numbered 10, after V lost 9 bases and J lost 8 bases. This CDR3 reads CAIAGGLLEYEQFF. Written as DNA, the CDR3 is TGTGCCATAGCGGGGGGGCTTTTAGAATATGAGCAGTTCTTC.

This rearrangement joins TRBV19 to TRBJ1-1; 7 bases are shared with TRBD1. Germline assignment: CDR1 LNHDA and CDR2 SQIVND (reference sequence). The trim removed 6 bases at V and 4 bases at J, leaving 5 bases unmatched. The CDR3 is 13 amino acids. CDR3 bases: TGTGCCAGTAGCAACCACAGGGGCACTGAAGCTTTCTTT. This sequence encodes CASSNHRGTEAFF.

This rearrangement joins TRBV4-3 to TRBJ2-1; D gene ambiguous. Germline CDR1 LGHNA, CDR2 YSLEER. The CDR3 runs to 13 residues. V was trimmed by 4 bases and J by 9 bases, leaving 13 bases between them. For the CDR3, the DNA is TGCGCCAGCAGCCCGTATCTTTCTCGTGAGCAGTTCTTC. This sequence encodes CASSPYLSREQFF.

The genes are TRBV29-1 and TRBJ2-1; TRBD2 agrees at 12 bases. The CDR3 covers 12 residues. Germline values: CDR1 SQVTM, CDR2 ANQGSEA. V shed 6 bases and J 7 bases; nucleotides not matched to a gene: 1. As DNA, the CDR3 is TGCAGCGTCGGGACTAGCGGGAATGAGCAGTTCTTC. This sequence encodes CSVGTSGNEQFF.

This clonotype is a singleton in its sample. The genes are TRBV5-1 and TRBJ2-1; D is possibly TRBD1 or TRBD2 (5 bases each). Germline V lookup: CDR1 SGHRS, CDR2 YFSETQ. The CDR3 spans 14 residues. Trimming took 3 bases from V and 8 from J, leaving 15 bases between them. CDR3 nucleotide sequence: TGCGCCAGCAGCTGGGGACCGTTTACAGATGAGCAGTTCTTC. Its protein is CASSWGPFTDEQFF.

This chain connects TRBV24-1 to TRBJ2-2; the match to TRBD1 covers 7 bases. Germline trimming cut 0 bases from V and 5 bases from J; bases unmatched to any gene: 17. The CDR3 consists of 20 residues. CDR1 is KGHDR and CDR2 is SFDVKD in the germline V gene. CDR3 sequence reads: CATSDLGSAAPGQRTGELFF. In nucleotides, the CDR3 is TGTGCCACCAGTGATTTGGGGAGCGCCGCTCCGGGACAGCGGACCGGGGAGCTGTTTTTT.

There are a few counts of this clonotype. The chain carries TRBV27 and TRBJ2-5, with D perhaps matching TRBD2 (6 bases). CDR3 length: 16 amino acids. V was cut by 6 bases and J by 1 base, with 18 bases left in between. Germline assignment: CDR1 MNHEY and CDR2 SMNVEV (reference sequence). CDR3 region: CASSKRRVDRQETQYF. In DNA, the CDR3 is TGTGCCAGCAGCAAGCGGAGGGTGGATCGCCAAGAGACCCAGTACTTC.

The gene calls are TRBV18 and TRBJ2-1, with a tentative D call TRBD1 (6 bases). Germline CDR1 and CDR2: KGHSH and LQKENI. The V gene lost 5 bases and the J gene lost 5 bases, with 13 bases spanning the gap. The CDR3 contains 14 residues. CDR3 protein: CASSISRGDNEQFF. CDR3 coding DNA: TGTGCCAGCTCAATTTCCAGGGGAGACAATGAGCAGTTCTTC.

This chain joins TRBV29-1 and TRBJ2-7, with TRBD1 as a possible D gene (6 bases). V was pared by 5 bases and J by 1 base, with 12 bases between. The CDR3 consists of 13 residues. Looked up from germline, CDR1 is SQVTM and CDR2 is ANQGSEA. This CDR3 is CSVFGQISYEQYF. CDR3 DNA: TGCAGCGTTTTCGGACAGATATCCTACGAGCAGTACTTC.

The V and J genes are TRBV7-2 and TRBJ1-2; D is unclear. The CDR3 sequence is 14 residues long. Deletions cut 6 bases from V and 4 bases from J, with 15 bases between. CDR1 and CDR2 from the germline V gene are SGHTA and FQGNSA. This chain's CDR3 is CASSRAFGIYGYTF. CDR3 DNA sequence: TGTGCCAGCAGTCGGGCATTCGGTATCTATGGCTACACCTTC.

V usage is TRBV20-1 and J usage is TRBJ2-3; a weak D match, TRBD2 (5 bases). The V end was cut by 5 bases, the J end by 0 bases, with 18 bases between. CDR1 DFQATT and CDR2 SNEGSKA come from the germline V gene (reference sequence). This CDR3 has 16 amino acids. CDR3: CSAQKNSRGSTDTQYF. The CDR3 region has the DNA TGCAGTGCTCAGAAGAACAGTCGGGGTAGCACAGATACGCAGTATTTT.

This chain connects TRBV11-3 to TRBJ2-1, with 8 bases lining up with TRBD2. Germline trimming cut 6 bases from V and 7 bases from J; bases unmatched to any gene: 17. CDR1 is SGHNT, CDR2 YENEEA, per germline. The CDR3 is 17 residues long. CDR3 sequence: CASRPRLARGMVNEQFF. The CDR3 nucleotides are TGTGCCAGCAGACCCCGACTAGCGAGAGGGATGGTGAATGAGCAGTTCTTC.

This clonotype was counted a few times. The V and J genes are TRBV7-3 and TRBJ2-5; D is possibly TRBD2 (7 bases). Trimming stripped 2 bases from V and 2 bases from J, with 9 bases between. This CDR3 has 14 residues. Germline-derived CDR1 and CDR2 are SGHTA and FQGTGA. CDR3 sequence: CASSLAGAQETQYF. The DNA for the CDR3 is TGTGCCAGCAGCTTAGCGGGGGCTCAAGAGACCCAGTACTTC.

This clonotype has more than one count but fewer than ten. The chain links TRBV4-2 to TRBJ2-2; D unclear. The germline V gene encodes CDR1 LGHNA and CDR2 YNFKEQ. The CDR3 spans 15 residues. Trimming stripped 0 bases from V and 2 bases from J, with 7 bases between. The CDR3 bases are TGTGCCAGCAGCCAAGATCTGGGAAACACCGGGGAGCTGTTTTTT. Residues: CASSQDLGNTGELFF.

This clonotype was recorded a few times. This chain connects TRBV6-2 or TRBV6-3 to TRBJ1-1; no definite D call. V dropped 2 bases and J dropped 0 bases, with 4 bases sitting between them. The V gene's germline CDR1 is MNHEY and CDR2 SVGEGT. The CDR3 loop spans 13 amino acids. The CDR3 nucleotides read TGTGCCAGCAGTTACCCGATGAACACTGAAGCTTTCTTT. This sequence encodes CASSYPMNTEAFF.

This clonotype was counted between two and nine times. This chain's CDR3 is CASSLEGLAKTQYF. CDR3 nucleotides: TGTGCCAGCAGCTTAGAGGGACTAGCGAAGACCCAGTACTTC. The V and J genes are TRBV7-6 and TRBJ2-5, with 10 bases identical to TRBD2. CDR3 length: 14 residues. The germline V gene has CDR1 SGHVS and CDR2 FNYEAQ. Trimming cost V 1 base and J 6 bases; bases outside gene matches: 2.

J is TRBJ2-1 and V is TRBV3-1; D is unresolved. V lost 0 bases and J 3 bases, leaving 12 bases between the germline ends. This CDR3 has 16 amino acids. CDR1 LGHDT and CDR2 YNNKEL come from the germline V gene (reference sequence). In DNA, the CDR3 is TGTGCCAGCAGCCAAGATGAGGTGTCGGGCTACAATGAGCAGTTCTTC. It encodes CASSQDEVSGYNEQFF.

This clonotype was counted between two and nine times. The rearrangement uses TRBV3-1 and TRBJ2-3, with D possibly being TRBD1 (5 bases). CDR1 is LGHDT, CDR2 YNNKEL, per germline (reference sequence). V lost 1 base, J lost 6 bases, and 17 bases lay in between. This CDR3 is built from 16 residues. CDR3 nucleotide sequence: TGTGCCAGCAGCCAAGGAGACTTTGGACCAGGGGATACGCAGTATTTT. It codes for CASSQGDFGPGDTQYF.

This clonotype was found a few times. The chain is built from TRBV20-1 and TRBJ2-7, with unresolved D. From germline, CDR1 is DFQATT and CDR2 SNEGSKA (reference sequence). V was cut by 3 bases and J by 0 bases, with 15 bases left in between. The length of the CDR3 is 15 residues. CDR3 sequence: CSASRTGESSYEQYF. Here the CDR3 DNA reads TGCAGTGCTAGTCGTACCGGTGAGAGCTCCTACGAGCAGTACTTC.

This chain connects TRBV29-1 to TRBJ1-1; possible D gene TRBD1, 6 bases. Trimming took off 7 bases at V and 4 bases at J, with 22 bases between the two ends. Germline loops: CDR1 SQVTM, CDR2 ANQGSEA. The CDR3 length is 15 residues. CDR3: CSGLRGSTGLTEAFF. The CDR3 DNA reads TGCAGCGGCCTTCGCGGCAGCACAGGGCTCACTGAAGCTTTCTTT.

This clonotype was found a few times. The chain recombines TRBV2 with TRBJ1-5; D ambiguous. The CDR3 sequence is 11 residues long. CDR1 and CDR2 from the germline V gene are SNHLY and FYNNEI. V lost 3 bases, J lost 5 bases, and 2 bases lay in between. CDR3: CASSDDQPQHF. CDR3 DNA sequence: TGTGCCAGCAGTGATGATCAGCCCCAGCATTTT. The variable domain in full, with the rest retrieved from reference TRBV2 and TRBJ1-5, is EPEVTQTPSHQVTQMGQEVILRCVPISNHLYFYWYRQILGQKVEFLVSFYNNEISEKSEIFDDQFSVERPDGSNFTLKIRSTKLEDSAMYFCASSDDQPQHFGDGTRLSIL.

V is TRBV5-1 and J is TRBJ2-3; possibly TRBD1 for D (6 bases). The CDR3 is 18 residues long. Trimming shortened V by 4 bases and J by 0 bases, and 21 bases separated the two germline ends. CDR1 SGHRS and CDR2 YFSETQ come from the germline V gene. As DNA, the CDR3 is TGCGCCAGCAGCAGTACGGGACACCTGCCCCGTAGCACAGATACGCAGTATTTT. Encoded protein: CASSSTGHLPRSTDTQYF.